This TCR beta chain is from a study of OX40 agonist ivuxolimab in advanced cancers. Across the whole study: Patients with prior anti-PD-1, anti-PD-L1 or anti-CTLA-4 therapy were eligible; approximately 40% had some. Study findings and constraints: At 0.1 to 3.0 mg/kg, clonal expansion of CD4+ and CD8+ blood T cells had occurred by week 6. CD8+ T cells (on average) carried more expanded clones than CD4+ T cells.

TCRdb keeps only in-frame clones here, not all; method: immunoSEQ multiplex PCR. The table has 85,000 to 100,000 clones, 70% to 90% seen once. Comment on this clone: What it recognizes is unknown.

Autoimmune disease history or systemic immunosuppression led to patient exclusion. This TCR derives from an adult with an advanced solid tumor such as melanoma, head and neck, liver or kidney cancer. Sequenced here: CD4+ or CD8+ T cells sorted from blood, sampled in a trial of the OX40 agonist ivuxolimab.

Here the CDR3 DNA reads TGTGCCAGCAGCTCATGGGGACGGGGAAAAACACGCATTCAGTACTTC. This sequence encodes CASSSWGRGKTRIQYF. This chain links TRBV13 with TRBJ2-4; D is perhaps TRBD1 or TRBD2 (5 bases each). The CDR3 covers 16 residues. Germline assignment: CDR1 PRHDT and CDR2 FYEKMQ (reference sequence). The germline V and J ends were trimmed by 4 bases and 9 bases, with 22 bases remaining between them.